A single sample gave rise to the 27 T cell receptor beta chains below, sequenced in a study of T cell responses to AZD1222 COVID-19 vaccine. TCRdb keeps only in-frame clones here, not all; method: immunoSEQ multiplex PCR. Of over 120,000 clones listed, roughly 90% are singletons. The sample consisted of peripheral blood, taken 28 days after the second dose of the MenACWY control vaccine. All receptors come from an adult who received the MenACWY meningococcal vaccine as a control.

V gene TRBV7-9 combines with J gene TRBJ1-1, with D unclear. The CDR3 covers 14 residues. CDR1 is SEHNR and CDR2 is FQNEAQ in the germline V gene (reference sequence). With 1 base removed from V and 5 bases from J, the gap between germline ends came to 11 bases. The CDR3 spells CASSLVGLWTEAFF. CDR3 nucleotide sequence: TGTGCCAGCAGCTTAGTGGGTCTCTGGACTGAAGCTTTCTTT.

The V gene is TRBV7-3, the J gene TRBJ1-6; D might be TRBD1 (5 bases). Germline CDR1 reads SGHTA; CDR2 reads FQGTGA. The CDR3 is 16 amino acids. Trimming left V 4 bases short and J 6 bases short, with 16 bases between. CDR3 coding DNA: TGTGCCAGCAGCTCACAGCCGGGACTGCTTAATTCACCCCTCCACTTT. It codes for CASSSQPGLLNSPLHF.

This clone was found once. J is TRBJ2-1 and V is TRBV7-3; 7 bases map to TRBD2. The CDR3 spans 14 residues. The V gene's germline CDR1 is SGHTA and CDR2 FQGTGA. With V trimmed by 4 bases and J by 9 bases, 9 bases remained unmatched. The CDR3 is CASSSGTNTGEQFF. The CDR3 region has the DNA TGTGCCAGCAGCTCCGGGACTAACACGGGTGAGCAGTTCTTC.

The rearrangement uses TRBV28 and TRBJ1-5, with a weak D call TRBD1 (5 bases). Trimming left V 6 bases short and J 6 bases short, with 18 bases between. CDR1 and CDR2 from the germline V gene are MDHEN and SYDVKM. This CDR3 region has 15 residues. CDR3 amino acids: CASSPPGLGTQPQHF. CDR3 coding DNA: TGTGCCAGCAGCCCCCCAGGGCTTGGAACTCAGCCCCAGCATTTT.

The CDR3 nucleotides are TGTGCCAGCAGCTTCAGCGGGGGTGGTACGCAGTATTTT. This codes for CASSFSGGGTQYF. The chain joins TRBV7-3 to TRBJ2-3; TRBD2 matches 8 bases. Germline loops: CDR1 SGHTA, CDR2 FQGTGA. The CDR3 is made up of 13 amino acids. The J segment lost 8 bases and the V segment lost 3 bases, leaving 4 bases of the junction unmatched.

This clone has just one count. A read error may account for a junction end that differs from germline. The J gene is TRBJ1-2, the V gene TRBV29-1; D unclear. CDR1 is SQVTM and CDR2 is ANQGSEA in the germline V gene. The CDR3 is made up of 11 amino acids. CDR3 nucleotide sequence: TGCAGCGTTGAAGATCAAGGCGGCGTCTCCTTC. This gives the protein CSVEDQGGVSF.

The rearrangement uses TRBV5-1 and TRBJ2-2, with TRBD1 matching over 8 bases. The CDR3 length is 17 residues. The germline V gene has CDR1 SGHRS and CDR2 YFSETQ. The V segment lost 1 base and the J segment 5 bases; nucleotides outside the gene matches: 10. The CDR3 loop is CASSLRSLGQATGELFF. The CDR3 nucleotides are TGCGCCAGCAGCTTGCGCAGCCTGGGACAGGCTACCGGGGAGCTGTTTTTT.

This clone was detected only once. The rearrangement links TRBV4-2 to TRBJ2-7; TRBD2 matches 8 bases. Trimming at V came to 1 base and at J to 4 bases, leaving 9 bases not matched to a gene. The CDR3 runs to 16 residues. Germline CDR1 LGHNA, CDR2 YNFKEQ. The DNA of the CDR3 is TGTGCCAGCAGCCAAGCAGGGACTAGGGAACCTTACGAGCAGTACTTC. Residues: CASSQAGTREPYEQYF.

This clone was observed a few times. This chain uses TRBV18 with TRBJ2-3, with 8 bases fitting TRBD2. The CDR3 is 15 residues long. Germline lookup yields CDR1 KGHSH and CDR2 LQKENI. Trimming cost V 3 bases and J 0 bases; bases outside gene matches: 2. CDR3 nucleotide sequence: TGTGCCAGCTCACCCGGCGGGGGGAGCACAGATACGCAGTATTTT. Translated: CASSPGGGSTDTQYF.

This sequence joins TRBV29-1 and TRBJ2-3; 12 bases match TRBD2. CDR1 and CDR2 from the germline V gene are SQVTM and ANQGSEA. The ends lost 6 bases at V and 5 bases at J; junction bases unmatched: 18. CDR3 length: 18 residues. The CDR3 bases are TGCAGCGTACAAATCATGAGACTAGCGGGAGTGGGGCGAGATACGCAGTATTTT. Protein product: CSVQIMRLAGVGRDTQYF.

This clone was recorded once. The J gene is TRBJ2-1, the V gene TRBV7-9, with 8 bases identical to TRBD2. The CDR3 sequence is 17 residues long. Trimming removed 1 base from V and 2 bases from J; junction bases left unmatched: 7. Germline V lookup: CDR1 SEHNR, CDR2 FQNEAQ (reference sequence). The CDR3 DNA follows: TGTGCCAGCAGCTTAGGGGGAGCGGGAGTCACCTACAATGAGCAGTTCTTC. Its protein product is CASSLGGAGVTYNEQFF.

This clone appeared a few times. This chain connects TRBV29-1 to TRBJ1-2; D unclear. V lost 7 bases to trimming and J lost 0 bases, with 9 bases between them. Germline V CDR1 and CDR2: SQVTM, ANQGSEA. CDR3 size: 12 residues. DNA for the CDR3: TGCAGCGCCGGGGTCTCTAACTATGGCTACACCTTC. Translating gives CSAGVSNYGYTF.

In DNA, the CDR3 is TGTGCCAGCAGCCTCACAGGGAAAGGTAGCTATGGCTACACCTTC. Translation gives CASSLTGKGSYGYTF. The chain joins TRBV3-1 (or the pseudogene TRBV3-2) to TRBJ1-2; D possibly corresponds to TRBD1 (6 bases). Germline V gives CDR1 LGHDT, CDR2 YNNKEL (reference sequence). V lost 4 bases, J lost 4 bases, and 16 bases lay in between. This CDR3 has 15 amino acids.

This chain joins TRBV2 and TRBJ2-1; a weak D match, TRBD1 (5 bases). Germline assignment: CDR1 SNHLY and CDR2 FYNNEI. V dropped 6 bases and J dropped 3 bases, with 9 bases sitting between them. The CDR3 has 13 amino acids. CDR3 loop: CASSAGIYNEQFF. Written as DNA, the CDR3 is TGTGCCAGCAGCGCAGGGATCTACAATGAGCAGTTCTTC.

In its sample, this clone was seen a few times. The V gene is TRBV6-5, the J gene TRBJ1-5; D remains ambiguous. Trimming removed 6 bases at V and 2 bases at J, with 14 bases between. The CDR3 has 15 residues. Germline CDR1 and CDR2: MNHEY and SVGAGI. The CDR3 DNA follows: TGTGCCAGCAGGGGTCTGGTCTCGGGCAATCAGCCCCAGCATTTT. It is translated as CASRGLVSGNQPQHF.

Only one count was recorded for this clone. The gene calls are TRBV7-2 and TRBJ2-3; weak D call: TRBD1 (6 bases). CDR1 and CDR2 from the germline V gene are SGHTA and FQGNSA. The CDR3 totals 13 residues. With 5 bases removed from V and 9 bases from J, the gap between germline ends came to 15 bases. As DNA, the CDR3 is TGTGCCAGCAGCCCTACAGGGCCAAGGACGCAGTATTTT. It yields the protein CASSPTGPRTQYF.

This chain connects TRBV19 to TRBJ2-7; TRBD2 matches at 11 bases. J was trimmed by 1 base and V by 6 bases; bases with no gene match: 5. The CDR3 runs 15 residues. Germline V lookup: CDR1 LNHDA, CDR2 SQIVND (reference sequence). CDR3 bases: TGTGCCAGTAGCCTTACTAGCGGGAGTTCCTACGAGCAGTACTTC. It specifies CASSLTSGSSYEQYF.

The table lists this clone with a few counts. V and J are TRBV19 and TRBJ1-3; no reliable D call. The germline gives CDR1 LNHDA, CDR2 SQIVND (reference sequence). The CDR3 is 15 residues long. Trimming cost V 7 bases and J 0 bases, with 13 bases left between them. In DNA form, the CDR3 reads TGTGCCAGTACAGGCGGGAGGCCCTCTGGAAACACCATATATTTT. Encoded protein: CASTGGRPSGNTIYF.

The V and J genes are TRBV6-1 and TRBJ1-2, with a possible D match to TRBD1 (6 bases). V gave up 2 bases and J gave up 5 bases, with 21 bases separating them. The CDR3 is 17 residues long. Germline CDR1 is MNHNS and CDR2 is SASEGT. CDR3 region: CASSESTGTRGFYGYTF. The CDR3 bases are TGTGCCAGCAGTGAATCGACCGGGACACGGGGATTTTATGGCTACACCTTC.

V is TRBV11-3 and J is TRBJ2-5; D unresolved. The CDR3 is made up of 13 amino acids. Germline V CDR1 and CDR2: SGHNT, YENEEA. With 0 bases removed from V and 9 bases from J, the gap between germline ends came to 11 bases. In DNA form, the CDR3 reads TGTGCCAGCAGCTTAGATCGATGGCATTCCCAGTACTTC. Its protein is CASSLDRWHSQYF.

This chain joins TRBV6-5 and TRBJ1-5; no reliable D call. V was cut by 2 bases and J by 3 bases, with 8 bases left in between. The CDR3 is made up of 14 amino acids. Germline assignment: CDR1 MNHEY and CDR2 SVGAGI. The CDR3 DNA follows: TGTGCCAGCAGTTACCTGGGATACAATCAGCCCCAGCATTTT. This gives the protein CASSYLGYNQPQHF.

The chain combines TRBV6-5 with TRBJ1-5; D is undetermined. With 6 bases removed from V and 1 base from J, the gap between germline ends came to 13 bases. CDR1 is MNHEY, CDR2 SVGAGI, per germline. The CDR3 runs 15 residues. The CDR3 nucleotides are TGTGCCAGCAGGAGAGGGTCCGGCAGCAATCAGCCCCAGCATTTT. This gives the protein CASRRGSGSNQPQHF.

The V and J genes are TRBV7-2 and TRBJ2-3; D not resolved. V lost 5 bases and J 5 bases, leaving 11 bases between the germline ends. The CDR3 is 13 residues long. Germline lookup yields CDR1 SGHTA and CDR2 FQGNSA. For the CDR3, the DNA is TGTGCCAGCAGCCGCAATCAAGGAGATACGCAGTATTTT. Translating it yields CASSRNQGDTQYF. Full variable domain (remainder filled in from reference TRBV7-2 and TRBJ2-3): GAGVSQSPSNKVTEKGKDVELRCDPISGHTALYWYRQSLGQGLEFLIYFQGNSAPDKSGLPSDRFSAERTGGSVSTLTIQRTQQEDSAVYLCASSRNQGDTQYFGPGTRLTVL.

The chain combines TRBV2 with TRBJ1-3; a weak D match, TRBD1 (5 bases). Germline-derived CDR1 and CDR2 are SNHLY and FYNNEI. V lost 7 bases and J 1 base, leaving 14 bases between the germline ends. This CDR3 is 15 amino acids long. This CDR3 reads CASMEGRTSGNTIYF. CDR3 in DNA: TGTGCCAGCATGGAGGGGAGGACTTCTGGAAACACCATATATTTT.

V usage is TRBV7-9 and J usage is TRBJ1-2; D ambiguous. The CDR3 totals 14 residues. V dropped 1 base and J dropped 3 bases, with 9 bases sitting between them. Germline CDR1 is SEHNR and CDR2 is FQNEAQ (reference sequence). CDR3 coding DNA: TGTGCCAGCAGCTTAGTTCCGACGGACTATGGCTACACCTTC. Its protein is CASSLVPTDYGYTF.

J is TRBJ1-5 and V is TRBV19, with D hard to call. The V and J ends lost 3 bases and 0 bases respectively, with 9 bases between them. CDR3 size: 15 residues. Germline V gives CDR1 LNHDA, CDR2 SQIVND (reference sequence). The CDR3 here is CASSIRQYSNQPQHF. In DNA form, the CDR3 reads TGTGCCAGTAGTATCCGGCAGTATAGCAATCAGCCCCAGCATTTT. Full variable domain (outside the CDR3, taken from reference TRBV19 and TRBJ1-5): DGGITQSPKYLFRKEGQNVTLSCEQNLNHDAMYWYRQDPGQGLRLIYYSQIVNDFQKGDIAEGYSVSREKKESFPLTVTSAQKNPTAFYLCASSIRQYSNQPQHFGDGTRLSIL.

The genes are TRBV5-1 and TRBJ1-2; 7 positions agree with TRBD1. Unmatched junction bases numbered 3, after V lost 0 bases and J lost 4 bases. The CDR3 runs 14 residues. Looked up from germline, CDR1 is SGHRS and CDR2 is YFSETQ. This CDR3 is CASSLAGTAYGYTF. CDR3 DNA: TGCGCCAGCAGCTTGGCCGGGACAGCCTATGGCTACACCTTC.